This entry lists 24 T cell receptor beta chains sequenced from one sample in a study of control samples from healthy donors and cancer patients. The repertoire was sequenced with immunoSEQ multiplex PCR; TCRdb's copy has only in-frame clones and lacks some. The table lists some 89,000 clones, roughly 84% of them singletons. Input material: blood. Receptors originate from a woman aged 40 to 55 in good health.

V usage is TRBV15 and J usage is TRBJ2-7, with no clear D. The germline V and J ends were trimmed by 0 bases and 4 bases, with 13 bases remaining between them. CDR1 LNHNV and CDR2 YYDKDF come from the germline V gene (reference sequence). The CDR3 loop spans 15 amino acids. Here the CDR3 reads CATSRDKGLRYEQYF. In nucleotides, the CDR3 is TGTGCCACCAGCAGAGATAAAGGCCTCCGATACGAGCAGTACTTC.

The genes are TRBV7-9 and TRBJ1-6; D is uncertain. V shed 5 bases and J shed 7 bases, with 9 bases lying between them. Germline lookup yields CDR1 SEHNR and CDR2 FQNEAQ (reference sequence). This CDR3 is 13 amino acids long. CDR3 nucleotide sequence: TGTGCCAGCAGCCCTCGGGTGAATTCACCCCTCCACTTT. Translated, it gives CASSPRVNSPLHF.

The chain employs TRBV5-6 and TRBJ1-1; D is uncertain. Trimming shortened V by 0 bases and J by 3 bases, and 15 bases separated the two germline ends. The CDR3 spans 16 residues. Germline-derived CDR1 and CDR2 are SGHDT and YYEEEE. In DNA form, the CDR3 reads TGTGCCAGCAGCTTGGGATTCGGGCCTATGGACACTGAAGCTTTCTTT. Translating it yields CASSLGFGPMDTEAFF. Variable domain in full (rest from reference TRBV5-6 and TRBJ1-1): DAGVTQSPTHLIKTRGQQVTLRCSPKSGHDTVSWYQQALGQGPQFIFQYYEEEERQRGNFPDRFSGHQFPNYSSELNVNALLLGDSALYLCASSLGFGPMDTEAFFGQGTRLTVV.

This clone turned up a few times. The chain links TRBV4-1 to TRBJ2-7; 7 bases map to TRBD2. There are 15 residues in the CDR3. Germline V gene lookup returns CDR1 MGHRA and CDR2 YSYEKL. Trimming took 1 base from V and 1 from J; bases not matched to a gene: 4. The CDR3 sequence: CASSQVSGASYEQYF. Written as DNA, the CDR3 is TGCGCCAGCAGCCAAGTAAGCGGGGCTTCCTACGAGCAGTACTTC.

V is TRBV18 and J is TRBJ1-2, with TRBD1 matching 8 bases. Germline CDR1 and CDR2: KGHSH and LQKENI. Unmatched junction bases numbered 1, after V lost 1 base and J lost 0 bases. This CDR3 has 15 residues. CDR3 sequence (DNA): TGTGCCAGCTCACCACGGACAGGGCCTAACTATGGCTACACCTTC. Translation gives CASSPRTGPNYGYTF.

The V gene is TRBV25-1, the J gene TRBJ1-1; the match to TRBD1 covers 7 bases. CDR1 is MGHDK, CDR2 SYGVNS, per germline. V trimming: 10 bases; J trimming: 1 base; junction bases outside the gene matches: 15. There are 16 residues in the CDR3. The CDR3 DNA reads TGTGCCATCGAGGGCCCTCCGGGACAGAAGAACACTGAAGCTTTCTTT. Amino acid sequence: CAIEGPPGQKNTEAFF.

The CDR3 spells CASSHGGRRLNSPLHF. CDR3 DNA sequence: TGTGCCAGCTCACATGGCGGGCGCCGGTTGAATTCACCCCTCCACTTT. The J gene is TRBJ1-6, the V gene TRBV18; no reliable D call. The CDR3 consists of 16 residues. The V gene's germline CDR1 is KGHSH and CDR2 LQKENI. The V and J ends lost 4 bases and 7 bases respectively, with 17 bases between them.

There are a few counts of this clone. This chain links TRBV7-6 with TRBJ2-2; 7 bases are shared with TRBD1. The germline gives CDR1 SGHVS, CDR2 FNYEAQ. CDR3 length equals 17 residues. V trimming: 6 bases; J trimming: 7 bases; junction bases outside the gene matches: 17. In DNA, the CDR3 is TGTGCCAGCAGTTCTCGACAGGGCCCAGTCTTAGGCGGGGAGCTGTTTTTT. It codes for CASSSRQGPVLGGELFF.

The chain couples TRBV4-2 to TRBJ1-2; no firm D call. Germline CDR1 and CDR2: LGHNA and YNFKEQ. Trimming stripped 0 bases from V and 2 bases from J, with 10 bases between. The CDR3 extends over 15 amino acids. In nucleotides, the CDR3 is TGTGCCAGCAGCCAAGATGAGGGAACCAACTATGGCTACACCTTC. This encodes CASSQDEGTNYGYTF.

V usage is TRBV20-1 and J usage is TRBJ2-1; 14 bases align to TRBD2. This CDR3 has 16 amino acids. Germline trimming cut 3 bases from V and 9 bases from J; bases unmatched to any gene: 10. CDR1 and CDR2 (germline): DFQATT, SNEGSKA (reference sequence). The CDR3 reads CSASPTSGGARGEQFF. The CDR3 DNA follows: TGCAGTGCTAGTCCGACTAGCGGGGGGGCCAGGGGTGAGCAGTTCTTC.

J is TRBJ2-2 and V is TRBV5-1; a possible D gene is TRBD1 (6 bases). Germline values: CDR1 SGHRS, CDR2 YFSETQ. CDR3 length: 15 residues. The ends were cut back, 5 bases at V and 6 bases at J, with 17 bases in the middle. CDR3 sequence: CASSYSQGLAGELFF. CDR3 sequence (DNA): TGCGCCAGCAGTTATTCACAGGGTCTCGCCGGGGAGCTGTTTTTT.

The rearrangement joins TRBV24-1 to TRBJ2-2; no clear D. Trimming cost V 8 bases and J 6 bases, with 12 bases left between them. This CDR3 is 13 amino acids long. Germline V gene lookup returns CDR1 KGHDR and CDR2 SFDVKD. Written as DNA, the CDR3 is TGTGCCACCAAAAAGGGTACGGCCGGGGAGCTGTTTTTT. It specifies CATKKGTAGELFF.

This clone was detected once. The chain employs TRBV7-3 and TRBJ1-6, with D possibly being TRBD1 (5 bases). CDR3 length: 13 residues. The germline gives CDR1 SGHTA, CDR2 FQGTGA. V was shortened by 4 bases and J by 8 bases, with 9 bases between the two germline ends. Here the CDR3 reads CASSSQGDSPLHF. In nucleotides, the CDR3 is TGTGCCAGCAGCTCACAAGGGGATTCACCCCTCCACTTT.

The chain recombines TRBV20-1 with TRBJ2-4; 10 bases map to TRBD2. CDR1 is DFQATT and CDR2 is SNEGSKA in the germline V gene (reference sequence). The CDR3 runs 20 residues. The V gene end was trimmed by 3 bases and the J gene end by 8 bases; junction bases not matched to a gene: 25. CDR3 protein: CSASLLAGGPLDQNRDIQYF. The CDR3 DNA reads TGCAGTGCTAGTCTGTTAGCGGGGGGTCCCCTTGACCAAAATCGAGACATTCAGTACTTC.

V is TRBV30 and J is TRBJ2-3; 8 nucleotides match TRBD2. This CDR3 is 13 amino acids long. Germline V gene sequence: CDR1 GTSNPN, CDR2 SVGIG (reference sequence). V was clipped by 6 bases and J by 0 bases; unmatched bases: 2. The CDR3 region is CACSGVSTDTQYF. CDR3 nucleotides: TGTGCCTGTAGCGGGGTTAGCACAGATACGCAGTATTTT.

V and J are TRBV3-1 (or the pseudogene TRBV3-2) and TRBJ1-2, with 7 bases that match TRBD1. Germline-derived CDR1 and CDR2 are LGHDT and YNNKEL (reference sequence). Germline trimming cut 1 base from V and 2 bases from J; bases unmatched to any gene: 10. The CDR3 extends over 17 amino acids. The CDR3 is CASSQGGRQGGNYGYTF. The CDR3 nucleotides are TGTGCCAGCAGCCAAGGGGGAAGACAGGGCGGAAACTATGGCTACACCTTC.

This clone was seen only a few times. The CDR3 DNA reads TGTGCCAGCAGGGAGCCCGGGGGCGATAGTCACATTCAGTACTTC. As protein: CASREPGGDSHIQYF. This sequence joins TRBV6-5 and TRBJ2-4, with D perhaps being TRBD1 or TRBD2 (6 bases each). The CDR3 is made up of 15 amino acids. Trimming took 6 bases from V and 8 from J, leaving 20 bases between them. Germline V lookup: CDR1 MNHEY, CDR2 SVGAGI.

The chain employs TRBV9 and TRBJ1-2, with D unresolved. Germline values: CDR1 SGDLS, CDR2 YYNGEE. Trimming pared 5 bases from V and 4 bases from J, leaving 12 bases between. The length of the CDR3 is 13 residues. The chain's CDR3 is CASRNPDIYGYTF. CDR3 DNA sequence: TGTGCCAGCAGGAACCCGGATATCTATGGCTACACCTTC.

The chain joins TRBV27 to TRBJ1-2; 11 nucleotides line up with TRBD1. Germline V gene data show CDR1 as MNHEY and CDR2 as SMNVEV (reference sequence). V lost 3 bases to trimming and J lost 7 bases; unmatched junction nucleotides: 1. The length of the CDR3 is 13 residues. CDR3 in DNA: TGTGCCAGCAGTTTGGGGACAGGGGGTGGCTACACCTTC. It is translated as CASSLGTGGGYTF.

This clone has just one count. The chain combines TRBV4-3 with TRBJ1-5; TRBD1 might be the D (6 bases). The V gene lost 2 bases and the J gene lost 7 bases, with 15 bases spanning the gap. This CDR3 comprises 15 residues. Germline assignment: CDR1 LGHNA and CDR2 YSLEER. The CDR3 coding sequence is TGCGCCAGCAGCCAAAACAGGGATGGGGGACAGCCCCAGCATTTT. It yields the protein CASSQNRDGGQPQHF.

The V call is TRBV4-1, the J call TRBJ2-1; D remains ambiguous. V was clipped by 4 bases and J by 0 bases, with 10 bases between them. CDR3 length equals 15 residues. Germline values: CDR1 MGHRA, CDR2 YSYEKL. As DNA, the CDR3 is TGCGCCAGCAGCCCGCGGTGGGGCTCCTACAATGAGCAGTTCTTC. Its protein is CASSPRWGSYNEQFF.

This chain connects TRBV20-1 to TRBJ1-1; D ambiguous. Trimming stripped 3 bases from V and 4 bases from J, with 6 bases between. Germline CDR1 reads DFQATT; CDR2 reads SNEGSKA (reference sequence). This CDR3 has 11 amino acids. In nucleotides, the CDR3 is TGCAGTGCTAGGGAGGGCACTGAAGCTTTCTTT. Amino acid sequence: CSAREGTEAFF.

The chain links TRBV29-1 to TRBJ1-1, with D unresolved. Trimming stripped 6 bases from V and 1 base from J, with 12 bases between. The CDR3 sequence is 13 residues long. CDR1 is SQVTM, CDR2 ANQGSEA, per germline. CDR3 region: CSVSSFRNTEAFF. In nucleotides, the CDR3 is TGCAGCGTCAGTAGTTTCAGGAACACTGAAGCTTTCTTT. Complete variable domain (other parts from reference TRBV29-1 and TRBJ1-1): SAVISQKPSRDICQRGTSLTIQCQVDSQVTMMFWYRQQPGQSLTLIATANQGSEATYESGFVIDKFPISRPNLTFSTLTVSNMSPEDSSIYLCSVSSFRNTEAFFGQGTRLTVV.

The gene calls are TRBV6-5 and TRBJ2-1, with TRBD2 matching over 9 bases. CDR1 MNHEY and CDR2 SVGAGI come from the germline V gene. The CDR3 loop spans 14 amino acids. Trimming took 1 base from V and 10 from J; bases not matched to a gene: 5. This CDR3 reads CASSYLVAGAEQFF. CDR3 sequence (DNA): TGTGCCAGCAGTTACTTGGTAGCGGGGGCCGAGCAGTTCTTC.